Only one count was recorded for the clone carrying this TCR beta chain. The sample is drawn from a study of Ad26.COV2.S vaccination and SARS-CoV-2 variants. CDR1 is MDHEN and CDR2 is SYDVKM in the germline V gene. The CDR3 length is 18 residues. V lost 1 base and J lost 6, with 22 bases in between. The data were produced by immunoSEQ multiplex PCR, yet TCRdb's version contains in-frame clones alone and is incomplete. This table holds hundreds of thousands of clones, roughly 90% found once. As to treatment: roughly 19 received Ad26.COV2.S at low or high dose, single or two shots; a few received placebo; per-sample allocation not given. Samples were taken on day 63 after the first vaccine or placebo injection.

The source material was peripheral blood, sampled in a trial of Ad26.COV2.S vaccine versus placebo. The source of this sequence is a person aged 18-60 years who received the Ad26.COV2.S COVID-19 vaccine or a placebo. The rearrangement joins TRBV28 to TRBJ2-1; a possible D gene is TRBD1 (5 bases). The CDR3 protein is CASSLFPIARALINEQFF. In DNA form, the CDR3 reads TGTGCCAGCAGTTTATTCCCCATTGCCAGGGCACTCATCAATGAGCAGTTCTTC.